This section outlines one T cell receptor (beta chain) sequence together with its context. Antigen: not known. This sample is part of a study of T-cell reconstitution after alpha-beta-depleted transplantation in children. Study-wide results and caveats: Surviving recipient cells, namely T cells and thymic progenitors, were the source of high day-60 TCRbeta diversity in some patients. One year after transplant, T-cell counts and diversity came mostly from newly produced T cells. Several hundred graft clones that had expanded were reportedly the source of alpha-beta T cells about two months after transplant.

The TCRbeta library incorporated unique molecular identifiers. From the PCR reads, TCRdb called clonotypes with MiXCR, one entry per CDR3 protein. This sample yields 200,000 or so distinct CDR3 sequences, of which roughly 6.6% are seen a single time; 5% to 6.5% belongs to the top ten. Sample: PBMCs, taken before TCRalphabeta/CD19-depleted stem cell transplant. The source is a boy aged 2 to 10 with acute lymphoblastic leukemia, due to receive a stem cell transplant.

CDR3 DNA sequence: TGCAGTGCTAGCGGGAGGGCCTACACCGGGGAGCTGTTTTTT. It is translated as CSASGRAYTGELFF. The chain uses TRBV20-1 and TRBJ2-2; 8 bases line up with TRBD2. The CDR3 loop spans 14 amino acids. Germline values: CDR1 DFQATT, CDR2 SNEGSKA (reference sequence). Germline trimming cut 3 bases from V and 3 bases from J; bases unmatched to any gene: 3.